This T cell receptor beta chain was sequenced for a study of blood T cell repertoires in COVID-19. Study-level information: The samples span acute and convalescent COVID-19 from the United States, Italy and Spain. From T cells, B-cell-depleted T cells, or PBMCs came the material, which was cDNA or gDNA.

In the authors' methods: Amplification with reference gene primers provided the estimates of nucleated cell counts. The protocol was immunoSEQ multiplex PCR, while the TCRdb copy is restricted to in-frame clones and leaves out a portion. The V and J calls and the clone size are those of that table, but D and trimming were determined from the DNA. The table has 350,000 to 450,000 clones, 85% seen once. Looked up from germline, CDR1 is MNHNY and CDR2 is SVGAGI (reference sequence). CDR3 size: 12 residues. Losses at the gene ends were 0 bases for V and 13 bases for J; bases not matched to a gene: 4. The chain uses TRBV6-6 and TRBJ2-3; 7 bases are shared with TRBD1. This clonotype was sampled from a woman younger than 30 with acute or convalescent COVID-19. Sequencing input: peripheral blood. This CDR3 reads CASSYSDREKYF. The CDR3 region has the DNA TGTGCCAGCAGTTACTCAGACAGGGAGAAGTATTTT.